Following are 23 T cell receptor beta chains from one sample sequenced in a study of control samples from healthy donors and cancer patients. Clones were sequenced by immunoSEQ multiplex PCR, and TCRdb holds only the in-frame ones, with some missing. The sample lists a few hundred thousand clones, more than 80% occurring once. Sequenced material: PBMCs. The receptor source for this set is a man aged 35-49 years with head and neck cancer.

This clone was recorded once. V usage is TRBV7-3 and J usage is TRBJ2-2; D might be TRBD2 (5 bases). The V end was cut by 6 bases, the J end by 0 bases, with 8 bases between. This CDR3 has 14 amino acids. The V gene's germline CDR1 is SGHTA and CDR2 FQGTGA. In DNA, the CDR3 is TGTGCCAGCAGGGCGGGTTCGAACACCGGGGAGCTGTTTTTT. Translation: CASRAGSNTGELFF.

This clone was seen at least ten times. The gene calls are TRBV7-8 and TRBJ2-7; 9 nucleotides align to TRBD2. Per germline, CDR1 SGHVS and CDR2 FQNEAQ. The V and J ends lost 3 bases and 4 bases, in that order; junction bases with no gene match: 10. The CDR3 runs 16 residues. CDR3: CASSLGIAGAGYEQYF. The CDR3 DNA reads TGTGCCAGCAGCTTGGGGATAGCGGGAGCGGGATACGAGCAGTACTTC.

The V gene is TRBV7-2, the J gene TRBJ2-2, with 9 bases fitting TRBD1. This CDR3 is built from 14 residues. V lost 4 bases and J lost 8; bases outside the gene matches: 5. Per germline, CDR1 SGHTA and CDR2 FQGNSA. DNA of the CDR3: TGTGCCAGCAGCTCAGAACAGGGGGCTGGGGAGCTGTTTTTT. Its protein product is CASSSEQGAGELFF.

The chain recombines TRBV3-1 (or the pseudogene TRBV3-2) with TRBJ2-5; 12 bases are a match to TRBD2. CDR3 length equals 18 residues. The germline V gene encodes CDR1 LGHDT and CDR2 YNNKEL (reference sequence). V lost 3 bases and J lost 7; bases outside the gene matches: 15. The CDR3 here is CASSHNTRLAGELGTQYF. Here the CDR3 DNA reads TGTGCCAGCAGCCACAACACTAGACTAGCGGGAGAGTTGGGGACCCAGTACTTC.

The rearrangement uses TRBV7-2 and TRBJ1-4; D is uncertain. This CDR3 is built from 15 residues. V was trimmed by 1 base and J by 10 bases, leaving 16 bases between them. Germline-derived CDR1 and CDR2 are SGHTA and FQGNSA. CDR3 loop: CASSLEAGRIGKLFF. The CDR3 DNA is TGTGCCAGCAGCTTAGAGGCAGGAAGGATAGGAAAACTGTTTTTT.

The rearrangement links TRBV9 to TRBJ2-1, with a possible D match to TRBD2 (7 bases). The CDR3 is made up of 15 amino acids. CDR1 is SGDLS, CDR2 YYNGEE, per germline. Trimming took off 4 bases at V and 7 bases at J, with 18 bases between the two ends. DNA for the CDR3: TGTGCCAGCAGCCCTCGGACTAGGGGGAATAATGAGCAGTTCTTC. It is translated as CASSPRTRGNNEQFF.

The sample holds a few counts of this clone. The rearrangement uses TRBV5-4 and TRBJ1-1; D not certain. V shed 9 bases and J shed 0 bases, with 12 bases lying between them. The CDR3 covers 13 residues. Germline CDR1 and CDR2: SGHNT and YYREEE (reference sequence). CDR3 protein: CATQLGLNTEAFF. Written as DNA, the CDR3 is TGTGCCACCCAGCTTGGATTGAACACTGAAGCTTTCTTT.

V is TRBV6-5 and J is TRBJ2-1, with 7 bases fitting TRBD2. This CDR3 has 13 amino acids. After removal of 8 bases from V and 10 bases from J, the junction contained 11 bases not matched to a gene. CDR1 MNHEY and CDR2 SVGAGI come from the germline V gene. DNA of the CDR3: TGTGCCAGCCGAGGGGAGGGAGGTCGGGAGCAGTTCTTC. Its protein is CASRGEGGREQFF.

The rearrangement joins TRBV11-2 to TRBJ1-2; D ambiguous. Germline CDR1 SGHAT, CDR2 FQNNGV. V was cut by 1 base and J by 7 bases, with 22 bases left in between. This CDR3 is built from 17 residues. The CDR3 nucleotides read TGTGCCAGCAGCTTAGCATTGTTCCGGGGAGGAGTGGGTGGCTACACCTTC. Protein: CASSLALFRGGVGGYTF. Supplemented by reference TRBV11-2 and TRBJ1-2, the full variable domain reads EAGVAQSPRYKIIEKRQSVAFWCNPISGHATLYWYQQILGQGPKLLIQFQNNGVVDDSQLPKDRFSAERLKGVDSTLKIQPAKLEDSAVYLCASSLALFRGGVGGYTFGSGTRLTVV.

This chain connects TRBV5-1 to TRBJ1-1; 8 bases align to TRBD1. J lost 6 bases, V lost 4 bases, and 8 bases had no gene match. CDR3 length: 14 residues. Germline-derived CDR1 and CDR2 are SGHRS and YFSETQ. The CDR3 reads CASSPSGTGSEAFF. CDR3 bases: TGCGCCAGCAGCCCTTCCGGGACAGGATCTGAAGCTTTCTTT.

V gene TRBV6-5 combines with J gene TRBJ1-3; D is unclear. Germline assignment: CDR1 MNHEY and CDR2 SVGAGI. The CDR3 is made up of 15 amino acids. Trimming removed 0 bases from V and 2 bases from J, with 8 bases in between. The CDR3 is CASSYSKRAGNTIYF. CDR3 coding DNA: TGTGCCAGCAGTTACTCGAAGCGAGCTGGAAACACCATATATTTT.

Here the CDR3 DNA reads TGTGCCAGCAGCGGGGGAAGCTCTGGGGCCAACGTCCTGACTTTC. Amino acid sequence: CASSGGSSGANVLTF. This chain connects TRBV27 to TRBJ2-6; TRBD2 is a possible D gene (6 bases). V was pared by 6 bases and J by 0 bases, with 9 bases between. CDR1 MNHEY and CDR2 SMNVEV come from the germline V gene (reference sequence). This CDR3 is built from 15 residues.

This chain uses TRBV27 with TRBJ2-7; no firm D call. The CDR3 length is 13 residues. V shed 5 bases and J shed 6 bases, with 14 bases lying between them. Germline loops: CDR1 MNHEY, CDR2 SMNVEV (reference sequence). The CDR3 sequence: CASSQPEGREQYF. Here the CDR3 DNA reads TGTGCCAGCAGTCAACCAGAAGGGCGCGAGCAGTACTTC.

The gene calls are TRBV4-2 and TRBJ2-1; 7 bases fit TRBD1. The trim removed 4 bases at V and 7 bases at J, leaving 19 bases unmatched. The CDR3 runs 18 residues. The V gene's germline CDR1 is LGHNA and CDR2 YNFKEQ. The CDR3: CASSPLDMDRLRRNEQFF. The CDR3 DNA reads as TGTGCCAGCAGCCCCCTTGACATGGACAGGCTTCGTCGGAATGAGCAGTTCTTC.

V and J are TRBV5-4 and TRBJ1-1; no clear D gene. The CDR3 totals 12 residues. Trimming left V 5 bases short and J 7 bases short, with 12 bases between. Germline assignment: CDR1 SGHNT and CDR2 YYREEE (reference sequence). CDR3 loop: CASRSDEGEAFF. The CDR3 DNA reads as TGTGCCAGCAGATCGGACGAAGGTGAAGCTTTCTTT.

This chain links TRBV9 with TRBJ2-7; no reliable D call. This CDR3 has 14 residues. The V gene's germline CDR1 is SGDLS and CDR2 YYNGEE. Trimming cost V 0 bases and J 3 bases, with 10 bases left between them. The CDR3 here is CASSVEDSGYEQYF. The CDR3 DNA follows: TGTGCCAGCAGCGTAGAGGATTCTGGCTACGAGCAGTACTTC.

This sequence joins TRBV29-1 and TRBJ1-1, with D unclear. The V gene's germline CDR1 is SQVTM and CDR2 ANQGSEA. Trimming pared 6 bases from V and 0 bases from J, leaving 11 bases between. The CDR3 runs 13 residues. The CDR3 reads CSVDDGLNTEAFF. CDR3 DNA: TGCAGCGTGGATGACGGTCTGAACACTGAAGCTTTCTTT. Variable domain in full (rest from reference TRBV29-1 and TRBJ1-1): SAVISQKPSRDICQRGTSLTIQCQVDSQVTMMFWYRQQPGQSLTLIATANQGSEATYESGFVIDKFPISRPNLTFSTLTVSNMSPEDSSIYLCSVDDGLNTEAFFGQGTRLTVV.

The V call is TRBV7-3, the J call TRBJ2-1; 7 nucleotides agree with TRBD2. Losses at the gene ends were 3 bases for V and 4 bases for J; bases not matched to a gene: 6. Germline V lookup: CDR1 SGHTA, CDR2 FQGTGA. This CDR3 is built from 15 residues. This CDR3 reads CASSFSPSGYNEQFF. The CDR3 nucleotides read TGTGCCAGCAGCTTTTCGCCTAGCGGATACAATGAGCAGTTCTTC.

The V call is TRBV2, the J call TRBJ1-2; 7 bases are shared with TRBD1. Germline CDR1 reads SNHLY; CDR2 reads FYNNEI. Trimming at V came to 6 bases and at J to 2 bases, leaving 9 bases not matched to a gene. The length of the CDR3 is 15 residues. CDR3 residues: CASSAGRGRNYGYTF. The CDR3 coding sequence is TGTGCCAGCAGCGCTGGGAGGGGGCGCAACTATGGCTACACCTTC.

The V and J genes are TRBV28 and TRBJ2-7; unclear D gene. Germline V lookup: CDR1 MDHEN, CDR2 SYDVKM. V dropped 2 bases and J dropped 1 base, with 15 bases sitting between them. The CDR3 has 16 residues. The CDR3 DNA reads as TGTGCCAGCAGTTTACCTGTAGCAGCCGATTCCTACGAGCAGTACTTC. Protein sequence: CASSLPVAADSYEQYF.

In DNA form, the CDR3 reads TGTGCCAGCCATAGCGGCAGGACCAGAAACACCATATATTTT. Translating gives CASHSGRTRNTIYF. The chain combines TRBV5-8 with TRBJ1-3, with D hard to call. V lost 7 bases, J lost 5 bases, and 16 bases lay in between. The CDR3 sequence is 14 residues long. The germline V gene encodes CDR1 SGHTS and CDR2 YDEGEE.

This rearrangement joins TRBV14 to TRBJ2-3; maybe TRBD2 (5 bases). The CDR3 is made up of 14 amino acids. V lost 5 bases and J lost 4, with 13 bases in between. The germline gives CDR1 SGHDN, CDR2 FVKESK. This chain's CDR3 is CASSGGISSDTQYF. CDR3 coding DNA: TGTGCCAGCAGCGGAGGCATTAGCTCAGATACGCAGTATTTT.

This chain connects TRBV7-2 to TRBJ2-7; D gene uncertain. Between the trimmed V and J ends, which lost 5 bases and 2 bases, there was a span of 7 bases. CDR1 and CDR2 (germline): SGHTA, FQGNSA. The CDR3 covers 12 residues. The CDR3 nucleotides read TGTGCCAGCAGCCCAAATACCTACGAGCAGTACTTC. This translates into CASSPNTYEQYF.